A single sample gave rise to the 25 T cell receptor beta chains below, sequenced in a study of shared clonotypes between healthy human individuals. CD8 cells regarded as naive lacked CD45RO, were positively chosen for CCR7, and omitted terminally differentiated effector memory CD45RA+ cells. TCRdb keeps only in-frame clones here, not all; method: immunoSEQ multiplex PCR. Of some 2 million clones in the sample, about 95% were seen once. The sequencing input was naive CD8+ T cells sorted from blood. These TCRs come from a man between 18 and 29 years old in good health.

The J gene is TRBJ2-7, the V gene TRBV20-1; no reliable D call. The germline CDR1 and CDR2 sequences are DFQATT and SNEGSKA (reference sequence). V lost 4 bases, J lost 2 bases, and 6 bases lay in between. The CDR3 is 11 residues long. CDR3 DNA sequence: TGCAGTGCTACCATGGCCTACGAGCAGTACTTC. Translation gives CSATMAYEQYF.

The chain uses TRBV18 and TRBJ2-7; D might be TRBD2 (6 bases). Germline CDR1 is KGHSH and CDR2 is LQKENI. The V gene lost 3 bases and the J gene lost 6 bases, with 12 bases spanning the gap. This CDR3 has 13 residues. CDR3 amino acids: CASSPVEGTEQYF. For the CDR3, the DNA is TGTGCCAGCTCACCCGTGGAGGGAACCGAGCAGTACTTC.

The rearrangement uses TRBV30 and TRBJ2-7; 7 bases map to TRBD1. The junction had 3 bases not matched to a gene; V was cut back by 0 bases and J by 1 base. CDR1 GTSNPN and CDR2 SVGIG come from the germline V gene (reference sequence). The CDR3 is made up of 14 amino acids. The CDR3 sequence: CAWSVQGRSYEQYF. The CDR3 DNA reads TGTGCCTGGAGTGTACAGGGGCGGTCCTACGAGCAGTACTTC.

The genes are TRBV19 and TRBJ1-3, with no clear D. The CDR3 runs 15 residues. Germline lookup yields CDR1 LNHDA and CDR2 SQIVND (reference sequence). Trimming cost V 7 bases and J 4 bases, with 17 bases left between them. The CDR3: CASTATISSGNTIYF. CDR3 coding DNA: TGTGCCAGTACGGCCACTATCTCGTCGGGAAACACCATATATTTT.

CDR3 nucleotide sequence: TGTGCCAGCAGTTATAATTACCATGAGCAGTTCTTC. It translates to CASSYNYHEQFF. This chain uses TRBV6-5 with TRBJ2-1; D not resolved. V lost 3 bases to trimming and J lost 8 bases, with 8 bases between them. The CDR3 sequence is 12 residues long. Germline assignment: CDR1 MNHEY and CDR2 SVGAGI.

The chain has TRBV29-1 and TRBJ2-7; 7 bases are a match to TRBD1. CDR1 is SQVTM and CDR2 is ANQGSEA in the germline V gene. CDR3 size: 15 residues. V was pared by 4 bases and J by 2 bases, with 11 bases of the junction left unmatched. CDR3 residues: CSVGVGDRAAYEQYF. The CDR3 DNA sequence: TGCAGCGTTGGAGTTGGAGACAGGGCCGCCTACGAGCAGTACTTC.

The chain links TRBV27 to TRBJ2-7; 7 positions agree with TRBD2. V dropped 5 bases and J dropped 0; count of bases not matched to a gene: 7. Germline values: CDR1 MNHEY, CDR2 SMNVEV (reference sequence). This CDR3 has 15 amino acids. The CDR3 DNA sequence: TGTGCCAGCAGTCCCTTAGCGGGTGACTCCTACGAGCAGTACTTC. It encodes CASSPLAGDSYEQYF.

This clone was found once. The chain carries TRBV18 and TRBJ2-5; D not certain. Germline lookup yields CDR1 KGHSH and CDR2 LQKENI. The CDR3 contains 14 residues. Trimming shortened V by 3 bases and J by 2 bases, and 10 bases separated the two germline ends. DNA for the CDR3: TGTGCCAGCTCACCGTTAGACATTCAAGAGACCCAGTACTTC. Translated: CASSPLDIQETQYF.

This clone was observed a single time. The V and J genes are TRBV6-5 and TRBJ2-5, with D possibly TRBD2 on 6 matching bases. From germline, CDR1 is MNHEY and CDR2 SVGAGI. The CDR3 sequence is 12 residues long. V was trimmed by 7 bases and J by 5 bases, leaving 11 bases between them. CDR3 coding DNA: TGTGCCAGCAACAACGCGGGGGAGACCCAGTACTTC. Encoded protein: CASNNAGETQYF.

V is TRBV19 and J is TRBJ2-2, with 7 bases fitting TRBD2. CDR3 size: 16 residues. The J segment lost 1 base and the V segment lost 5 bases, leaving 7 bases of the junction unmatched. Germline V lookup: CDR1 LNHDA, CDR2 SQIVND (reference sequence). In DNA, the CDR3 is TGTGCCAGTAGTCAGACTAGCCCAAGGAACACCGGGGAGCTGTTTTTT. It is translated as CASSQTSPRNTGELFF.

The V call is TRBV21-1, the J call TRBJ2-2; the listed D gene, TRBD2, was not tested against the DNA. TRBV21-1 is flagged as a pseudogene. The CDR3 extends over 19 amino acids. The chain's CDR3 is CASSSWTSGSPTGTGELFF. The CDR3 DNA is TGTGCCAGCAGCTCGTGGACTAGCGGGAGCCCGACGGGCACCGGGGAGCTGTTTTTT.

This sequence joins TRBV9 and TRBJ2-1; D unresolved. The CDR3 length is 15 residues. The germline CDR1 and CDR2 sequences are SGDLS and YYNGEE. V lost 0 bases and J 0 bases, leaving 7 bases between the germline ends. In DNA, the CDR3 is TGTGCCAGCAGCGTAGGGTTGAGCTCCTACAATGAGCAGTTCTTC. Translated: CASSVGLSSYNEQFF.

The gene calls are TRBV2 and TRBJ1-1; weak D call: TRBD1 (6 bases). CDR1 SNHLY and CDR2 FYNNEI come from the germline V gene. This CDR3 has 16 residues. V lost 0 bases to trimming and J lost 1 base, with 12 bases between them. The DNA for the CDR3 is TGTGCCAGCAGTGAAGCACCCGACAGGTCGAACACTGAAGCTTTCTTT. Translating it yields CASSEAPDRSNTEAFF.

This sequence joins TRBV28 and TRBJ1-2; 9 nucleotides align to TRBD1. V was pared by 5 bases and J by 2 bases, with 3 bases of the junction left unmatched. The V gene's germline CDR1 is MDHEN and CDR2 SYDVKM. This CDR3 comprises 14 residues. CDR3 bases: TGTGCCAGCAGTCAGGACAGGGGAAACTATGGCTACACCTTC. It specifies CASSQDRGNYGYTF.

This chain links TRBV6-5 with TRBJ1-4, with D possibly matching TRBD1 (5 bases). Germline lookup yields CDR1 MNHEY and CDR2 SVGAGI. V shed 6 bases and J shed 7 bases, with 18 bases lying between them. CDR3 size: 15 residues. CDR3 in amino acids: CASRREQGFGEKLFF. The DNA for the CDR3 is TGTGCCAGCAGGCGAGAGCAGGGCTTTGGTGAAAAACTGTTTTTT.

The chain uses TRBV5-6 and TRBJ1-2; TRBD1 is a possible D gene (5 bases). Germline assignment: CDR1 SGHDT and CDR2 YYEEEE. This CDR3 region has 13 residues. The germline V and J ends were trimmed by 4 bases and 4 bases, with 11 bases remaining between them. The CDR3 DNA reads TGTGCCAGCAGCCCAGGGCAGCTCTATGGCTACACCTTC. Amino acids: CASSPGQLYGYTF.

V gene TRBV29-1 combines with J gene TRBJ2-1; TRBD2 matches 7 bases. V was clipped by 4 bases and J by 0 bases; unmatched bases: 15. There are 18 residues in the CDR3. CDR1 and CDR2 from the germline V gene are SQVTM and ANQGSEA. The CDR3 nucleotides are TGCAGCGTTGTTTGGCGGGAGCTAACGGAAGGCTCCTACAATGAGCAGTTCTTC. Amino acids: CSVVWRELTEGSYNEQFF.

This sequence joins TRBV5-5 and TRBJ2-7, with D perhaps matching TRBD1 (6 bases). V lost 0 bases to trimming and J lost 6 bases, with 16 bases between them. CDR3 length: 15 amino acids. The V gene's germline CDR1 is SGHKS and CDR2 YYEKEE (reference sequence). CDR3 sequence reads: CASSLGPGQLAEQYF. CDR3 nucleotides: TGTGCCAGCAGCTTGGGACCGGGACAACTCGCCGAGCAGTACTTC.

This sequence joins TRBV11-2 and TRBJ2-1, with 10 bases identical to TRBD1. This CDR3 has 16 residues. Germline V gene sequence: CDR1 SGHAT, CDR2 FQNNGV. V shed 1 base and J 7 bases; nucleotides not matched to a gene: 7. The CDR3 DNA sequence: TGTGCCAGCAGCTTAGGCCCGACAGGGGGCTTTAATGAGCAGTTCTTC. As protein: CASSLGPTGGFNEQFF. Using reference TRBV11-2 and TRBJ2-1 for the parts outside the CDR3, the full variable domain is EAGVAQSPRYKIIEKRQSVAFWCNPISGHATLYWYQQILGQGPKLLIQFQNNGVVDDSQLPKDRFSAERLKGVDSTLKIQPAKLEDSAVYLCASSLGPTGGFNEQFFGPGTRLTVL.

DNA for the CDR3: TGTGCCAGCAGTACTGGGGCCGGCGGGACCCAGTACTTC. Encoded protein: CASSTGAGGTQYF. The chain couples TRBV6-5 to TRBJ2-5; a weak D match, TRBD1 (5 bases). CDR3 length: 13 amino acids. Germline assignment: CDR1 MNHEY and CDR2 SVGAGI. Trimming took off 5 bases at V and 7 bases at J, with 14 bases between the two ends.

The count of this clone is one. The chain links TRBV6-1 to TRBJ2-6, with D perhaps matching TRBD1 (5 bases). This CDR3 comprises 14 residues. The germline V gene has CDR1 MNHNS and CDR2 SASEGT. Trimming stripped 8 bases from V and 2 bases from J, with 10 bases between. The CDR3 is CASLAGTGANVLTF. CDR3 nucleotides: TGTGCCAGCTTGGCAGGGACTGGGGCCAACGTCCTGACTTTC.

This chain uses TRBV5-6 with TRBJ2-7; 9 positions match TRBD1. CDR1 and CDR2 (germline): SGHDT, YYEEEE. The CDR3 totals 15 residues. J gave up 3 bases and V 1 base, and 5 bases lay outside the gene matches. CDR3 DNA sequence: TGTGCCAGCAGCTTGCTAGGACAGGGGCTCTACGAGCAGTACTTC. Translated, it gives CASSLLGQGLYEQYF.

On this clone: The same CDR3 can be traced to other DNA sequences in this sample. In nucleotides, the CDR3 is TGTGCCAGCAGCCCGACAGGGGGCGGGCAGCCCCAGCATTTT. Amino acids: CASSPTGGGQPQHF. This chain connects TRBV28 to TRBJ1-5; 10 bases align to TRBD1. Germline CDR1 MDHEN, CDR2 SYDVKM. V was pared by 6 bases and J by 7 bases, with 6 bases of the junction left unmatched. The CDR3 contains 14 residues. The full variable domain, with the rest looked up from reference TRBV28 and TRBJ1-5, is DVKVTQSSRYLVKRTGEKVFLECVQDMDHENMFWYRQDPGLGLRLIYFSYDVKMKEKGDIPEGYSVSREKKERFSLILESASTNQTSMYLCASSPTGGGQPQHFGDGTRLSIL.

The gene calls are TRBV5-4 and TRBJ2-3; a weak D match, TRBD1 (6 bases). The V and J ends lost 0 bases and 4 bases respectively, with 12 bases between them. Per germline, CDR1 SGHNT and CDR2 YYREEE (reference sequence). CDR3 length: 15 residues. The CDR3 nucleotides are TGTGCCAGCAGCTTGGATCTGGGGGCGGCAGATACGCAGTATTTT. Translating it yields CASSLDLGAADTQYF.

The CDR3 region is CASSQTTPDVGGNTIYF. In DNA form, the CDR3 reads TGTGCCAGCAGCCAAACCACGCCAGATGTTGGCGGAAACACCATATATTTT. The V gene is TRBV7-9, the J gene TRBJ1-3, with D unresolved. Between the trimmed V and J ends, which lost 5 bases and 4 bases, there was a span of 21 bases. Germline CDR1 is SEHNR and CDR2 is FQNEAQ (reference sequence). The CDR3 covers 17 residues.